This is a list of T cell receptor beta chains from one sample in a study of blood T cell repertoires in COVID-19. Some clones are missing from TCRdb's copy, which holds only in-frame ones; the method was immunoSEQ multiplex PCR. The data show tens of thousands of clones, 89% seen once. The specimen sequenced was peripheral blood. All receptors derive from a man aged 55 to 70 with COVID-19, enrolled during active disease. Both conserved end residues are part of each CDR3. Each record gives: CDR3 length, J gene, V gene, CDR3 protein.

15 TRBJ2-1 TRBV3-1/TRBV3-2 CASSLRDYHNNEQFF
15 TRBJ2-7 TRBV18 CASSPRTGQGYEQYF
15 TRBJ1-2 TRBV7-2 CASSQAGLDDYGYTF
15 TRBJ2-1 TRBV7-9 CASGLGARAYNEQFF
15 TRBJ2-3 TRBV25-1 CASSEHYPAGQGAYF
16 TRBJ2-5 TRBV5-1 CASRSGSGRYQETQYF
16 TRBJ2-5 TRBV2 CASSEYRAGGQETQYF
13 TRBJ1-1 TRBV30 CASNRRLNTEAFF
15 TRBJ2-1 TRBV19 CASSPQGAGYNEQFF
17 TRBJ2-3 TRBV4-2 CASSQTQTSGVTDTQYF
13 TRBJ1-2 TRBV7-2 CASSLNRVDGYTF
14 TRBJ2-7 TRBV11-2 CASSLDGGGNEQYF
12 TRBJ1-1 TRBV5-1 CASSVRGAEAFF
15 TRBJ2-3 TRBV9 CASTYSFSSTDTQYF
14 TRBJ2-1 TRBV9 CASSDLGRFNEQFF